The 30 T cell receptor beta chains given below trace back to one sample, sequenced in a study of cytomegalovirus exposure and HLA in healthy donors. This PCR relied on a set of 60 Vbeta primers and 13 Jbeta primers. Generated by immunoSEQ multiplex PCR, the TCRdb table keeps only in-frame clones and is missing some. The data show roughly 56,000 clones, with around 75% seen just once and approximately 50% held by the top ten. Sample: PBMCs. The receptors shown here come from a man in his fifties or sixties in good health and CMV-seropositive.

There are a few counts of this clone. This chain connects TRBV27 to TRBJ2-1, with TRBD2 matching 13 bases. CDR3 length: 18 residues. After removal of 5 bases from V and 0 bases from J, the junction contained 7 bases not matched to a gene. Germline CDR1 reads MNHEY; CDR2 reads SMNVEV (reference sequence). The CDR3 loop is CASSPPRTSGSSYNEQFF. The CDR3 DNA is TGTGCCAGCAGTCCACCCCGGACTAGCGGGAGCTCCTACAATGAGCAGTTCTTC.

Note on this clone: At one boundary the junction diverges from the germline segment, which might be a read error. The CDR3 reads CASSLTISRLAGASYNEQLF. Written as DNA, the CDR3 is TGTGCCAGCAGCCTCACCATCTCCCGACTAGCGGGGGCCTCCTACAATGAGCAGCTCTTC. This chain connects TRBV4-2 to TRBJ2-1; TRBD2 agrees at 12 bases. The CDR3 has 20 amino acids. Germline loops: CDR1 LGHNA, CDR2 YNFKEQ.

In the case of this clone: This may be a read error, as it is one base from a much larger clone. The chain uses TRBV9 and TRBJ2-4, with D maybe TRBD1 (6 bases). The J call is in doubt because the DNA end fits TRBJ2-7 better. This CDR3 is 15 amino acids long. The germline V gene has CDR1 SGDLS and CDR2 YYNGEE. CDR3 residues: CASSSQGPSSYEQYF. The CDR3 DNA is TGTGCCAGCAGCTCCCAGGGGCCCAGCTCCTACGAGCAGTACTTC.

The rearrangement joins TRBV5-1 to TRBJ2-5; 8 bases align to TRBD2. CDR3 length: 15 amino acids. CDR1 and CDR2 from the germline V gene are SGHRS and YFSETQ. V lost 0 bases and J lost 5; bases outside the gene matches: 6. The CDR3 region has the DNA TGCGCCAGCAGCTTGGCCGGGGGGGGGCCTGAGACCCAGTACTTC. Translation: CASSLAGGGPETQYF. The variable domain in full, with the rest retrieved from reference TRBV5-1 and TRBJ2-5, is KAGVTQTPRYLIKTRGQQVTLSCSPISGHRSVSWYQQTPGQGLQFLFEYFSETQRNKGNFPGRFSGRQFSNSRSEMNVSTLELGDSALYLCASSLAGGGPETQYFGPGTRLLVL.

This chain joins TRBV9 and TRBJ2-5, with TRBD2 matching 16 bases. Unmatched junction bases numbered 13, after V lost 3 bases and J lost 5 bases. The CDR3 covers 19 residues. The germline gives CDR1 SGDLS, CDR2 YYNGEE. CDR3 DNA sequence: TGTGCCAGCAGCGGCGGCAAGCCGGGACTAGCGGGGGGGCAGGAGACCCAGTACTTC. This encodes CASSGGKPGLAGGQETQYF. Full variable domain (rest looked up from reference TRBV9 and TRBJ2-5): DSGVTQTPKHLITATGQRVTLRCSPRSGDLSVYWYQQSLDQGLQFLIQYYNGEERAKGNILERFSAQQFPDLHSELNLSSLELGDSALYFCASSGGKPGLAGGQETQYFGPGTRLLVL.

As regards this clone: The CDR3 does not end in the conserved phenylalanine or tryptophan, so this is likely a read error. The chain is built from TRBV5-1 and TRBJ1-1; a weak D match, TRBD1 (5 bases). This CDR3 contains 13 residues. Germline lookup yields CDR1 SGHRS and CDR2 YFSETQ. Trimming removed 5 bases at V and 6 bases at J, with 14 bases between. The CDR3 spells CASRPPAGSEAFL. CDR3 nucleotides: TGCGCCAGCAGGCCCCCCGCAGGGTCTGAAGCTTTCTTG.

The chain employs TRBV4-2 and TRBJ2-5, with D tentatively TRBD2 (6 bases). V dropped 4 bases and J dropped 4 bases, with 16 bases sitting between them. CDR1 LGHNA and CDR2 YNFKEQ come from the germline V gene. The CDR3 is 15 residues long. This chain's CDR3 is CASSLWRGGGETQYF. The CDR3 coding sequence is TGTGCCAGCAGCCTTTGGAGGGGTGGGGGAGAGACCCAGTACTTC.

This clone was recorded a few times. The rearrangement joins TRBV6-5 to TRBJ2-5; 11 bases align to TRBD2. Germline V gene sequence: CDR1 MNHEY, CDR2 SVGAGI. Trimming at V came to 4 bases and at J to 5 bases, leaving 9 bases not matched to a gene. CDR3 length: 16 residues. In DNA form, the CDR3 reads TGTGCCAGCAGTTTATTAGCGGGAGGGCCCGGGGAGACCCAGTACTTC. It specifies CASSLLAGGPGETQYF.

Comments on this clone: No conserved phenylalanine or tryptophan ends this CDR3, so it is likely a read error. The rearrangement uses TRBV27 and TRBJ1-1; D remains unclear. Per germline, CDR1 MNHEY and CDR2 SMNVEV (reference sequence). This CDR3 region has 13 residues. V lost 5 bases, J lost 1 base, and 8 bases lay in between. The chain's CDR3 is CASSLTENTEAFL. In DNA, the CDR3 is TGTGCCAGCAGTCTTACAGAGAACACTGAAGCTTTCTTG.

The chain is built from TRBV5-1 and TRBJ2-3; 10 nucleotides agree with TRBD2. CDR1 is SGHRS, CDR2 YFSETQ, per germline. The CDR3 sequence is 16 residues long. Trimming removed 3 bases from V and 4 bases from J; junction bases left unmatched: 8. CDR3 amino acids: CASSSRLAGGPDTQYF. Written as DNA, the CDR3 is TGCGCCAGCAGCTCTAGACTAGCGGGTGGTCCAGATACGCAGTATTTT.

The chain has TRBV5-1 and TRBJ2-1; the D is unclear. V lost 2 bases and J lost 7, with 16 bases in between. Per the germline V gene, CDR1 is SGHRS and CDR2 is YFSETQ. The CDR3 is 15 residues long. As DNA, the CDR3 is TGCGCCAGCAGCTTTGAGACATTGACCCTAAATGAGCAGTTCTTC. Translated: CASSFETLTLNEQFF.

This clone was seen more than once but under ten times. The V call is TRBV2, the J call TRBJ1-1, with 10 bases aligning to TRBD1. The junction had 2 bases not matched to a gene; V was cut back by 6 bases and J by 4 bases. The CDR3 runs to 13 residues. The V gene's germline CDR1 is SNHLY and CDR2 FYNNEI. This CDR3 reads CASRRTGGTEAFF. CDR3 DNA sequence: TGTGCCAGCAGGAGGACAGGGGGCACTGAAGCTTTCTTT.

This clone was seen only a few times. This sequence joins TRBV4-2 and TRBJ2-1, with 7 bases that match TRBD2. The CDR3 extends over 14 amino acids. V lost 1 base, J lost 9 bases, and 6 bases stayed unmatched. The germline V gene encodes CDR1 LGHNA and CDR2 YNFKEQ. The chain's CDR3 is CASSQATSDGEQFF. As DNA, the CDR3 is TGTGCCAGCAGCCAAGCAACTAGCGACGGTGAGCAGTTCTTC.

J is TRBJ2-7 and V is TRBV27, with D unclear. Trimming cost V 1 base and J 5 bases, with 15 bases left between them. The CDR3 is 15 residues long. CDR1 is MNHEY, CDR2 SMNVEV, per germline (reference sequence). CDR3 nucleotide sequence: TGTGCCAGCAGTTTATATGCTCTGGAGAGCCACGAGCAGTACTTC. Translation: CASSLYALESHEQYF.

The V and J genes are TRBV5-6 and TRBJ1-5; D is possibly TRBD1 (5 bases). Germline V gene sequence: CDR1 SGHDT, CDR2 YYEEEE. V lost 0 bases, J lost 4 bases, and 11 bases lay in between. The CDR3 is 15 amino acids. The CDR3 region is CASSLANRPNQPQHF. The DNA for the CDR3 is TGTGCCAGCAGCTTGGCCAACAGGCCAAATCAGCCCCAGCATTTT. The full variable domain, in which reference TRBV5-6 and TRBJ1-5 provide the parts outside the CDR3, is DAGVTQSPTHLIKTRGQQVTLRCSPKSGHDTVSWYQQALGQGPQFIFQYYEEEERQRGNFPDRFSGHQFPNYSSELNVNALLLGDSALYLCASSLANRPNQPQHFGDGTRLSIL.

The rearrangement joins TRBV7-9 to TRBJ1-4; TRBD1 might be the D (5 bases). Germline CDR1 and CDR2: SEHNR and FQNEAQ (reference sequence). With 5 bases removed from V and 5 bases from J, the gap between germline ends came to 9 bases. This CDR3 contains 13 residues. The chain's CDR3 is CASSRGENEKLFF. CDR3 DNA: TGTGCCAGCAGCCGGGGGGAAAATGAAAAACTGTTTTTT.

The chain links TRBV19 to TRBJ1-3; D possibly corresponds to TRBD1 (5 bases). The germline V gene encodes CDR1 LNHDA and CDR2 SQIVND (reference sequence). This CDR3 has 15 amino acids. V was trimmed by 8 bases and J by 4 bases, leaving 18 bases between them. The CDR3 spells CASDGDSSRGNTIYF. The DNA of the CDR3 is TGTGCCAGTGACGGTGACAGCTCTAGAGGAAACACCATATATTTT.

The chain combines TRBV5-1 with TRBJ2-6, with 8 bases aligning to TRBD2. CDR3 length: 19 residues. Germline CDR1 is SGHRS and CDR2 is YFSETQ. V dropped 7 bases and J dropped 0; count of bases not matched to a gene: 15. The CDR3 spells CASRGSGGDPFSGANVLTF. The CDR3 coding sequence is TGCGCCAGCCGGGGGTCGGGAGGGGACCCCTTCTCTGGGGCCAACGTCCTGACTTTC.

The chain recombines TRBV9 with TRBJ2-7; D possibly corresponds to TRBD1 (5 bases). CDR3 length equals 14 residues. Trimming left V 2 bases short and J 3 bases short, with 12 bases between. Germline V gene data show CDR1 as SGDLS and CDR2 as YYNGEE. This CDR3 is CASSVEAGFYEQYF. The CDR3 DNA is TGTGCCAGCAGCGTTGAAGCAGGGTTCTACGAGCAGTACTTC. Using reference TRBV9 and TRBJ2-7 for the parts outside the CDR3, the full variable domain is DSGVTQTPKHLITATGQRVTLRCSPRSGDLSVYWYQQSLDQGLQFLIQYYNGEERAKGNILERFSAQQFPDLHSELNLSSLELGDSALYFCASSVEAGFYEQYFGPGTRLTVT.

The genes are TRBV15 and TRBJ1-4, with D perhaps TRBD1 (5 bases). The CDR3 is 15 residues long. The germline V gene has CDR1 LNHNV and CDR2 YYDKDF (reference sequence). The V and J ends lost 3 bases and 10 bases respectively, with 18 bases between them. The CDR3 reads CATSSPREREGKLFF. CDR3 bases: TGTGCCACCAGCAGCCCCAGGGAGCGGGAGGGAAAACTGTTTTTT.

V gene TRBV30 combines with J gene TRBJ2-2; weak D call: TRBD1 (5 bases). The CDR3 runs 13 residues. V was clipped by 3 bases and J by 4 bases, with 9 bases between them. The germline V gene has CDR1 GTSNPN and CDR2 SVGIG (reference sequence). The CDR3 DNA is TGTGCCTGGAGGGGGCGTCCCACCGGGGAGCTGTTTTTT. It encodes CAWRGRPTGELFF.

This clone occurred once. The chain recombines TRBV11-2 with TRBJ2-3; D remains ambiguous. CDR1 and CDR2 (germline): SGHAT, FQNNGV. Trimming pared 4 bases from V and 0 bases from J, leaving 14 bases between. CDR3 length: 16 amino acids. CDR3 nucleotides: TGTGCCAGCAGCTCCTCGACTCTTTCTAGCACAGATACGCAGTATTTT. Translation gives CASSSSTLSSTDTQYF.

This clone was observed a handful of times. The same CDR3 can be traced to other DNA sequences in this sample. The chain uses TRBV19 and TRBJ2-2; D is possibly TRBD2 (5 bases). The germline V gene has CDR1 LNHDA and CDR2 SQIVND (reference sequence). Deletions cut 6 bases from V and 9 bases from J, with 17 bases between. The CDR3 contains 14 residues. CDR3: CASRPSSSLRELFF. Written as DNA, the CDR3 is TGTGCCAGTAGGCCTAGCAGCAGTTTAAGGGAGCTGTTTTTT. Variable domain in full (rest from reference TRBV19 and TRBJ2-2): DGGITQSPKYLFRKEGQNVTLSCEQNLNHDAMYWYRQDPGQGLRLIYYSQIVNDFQKGDIAEGYSVSREKKESFPLTVTSAQKNPTAFYLCASRPSSSLRELFFGEGSRLTVL.

The chain carries TRBV5-6 and TRBJ2-5, with TRBD1 as a possible D gene (6 bases). Germline V gene sequence: CDR1 SGHDT, CDR2 YYEEEE. CDR3 size: 15 residues. V was cut by 4 bases and J by 1 base, with 14 bases left in between. This chain's CDR3 is CASSLDRTAQETQYF. CDR3 nucleotides: TGTGCCAGCAGCCTAGACCGGACAGCCCAAGAGACCCAGTACTTC. The complete variable domain, with remaining parts taken from reference TRBV5-6 and TRBJ2-5, reads DAGVTQSPTHLIKTRGQQVTLRCSPKSGHDTVSWYQQALGQGPQFIFQYYEEEERQRGNFPDRFSGHQFPNYSSELNVNALLLGDSALYLCASSLDRTAQETQYFGPGTRLLVL.

The chain is built from TRBV7-2 and TRBJ1-4; D is uncertain. Trimming stripped 5 bases from V and 8 bases from J, with 18 bases between. CDR3 length: 15 amino acids. The germline CDR1 and CDR2 sequences are SGHTA and FQGNSA. DNA for the CDR3: TGTGCCAGCAGCAACCGCCCGGGATCTGCGGAAAAACTGTTTTTT. Translated: CASSNRPGSAEKLFF.

Ten or more counts support this clone. J is TRBJ1-4 and V is TRBV13; 9 bases map to TRBD1. The germline gives CDR1 PRHDT, CDR2 FYEKMQ (reference sequence). The junction had 3 bases not matched to a gene; V was cut back by 2 bases and J by 8 bases. This CDR3 is 14 amino acids long. CDR3 residues: CASSLRQGEEKLFF. As DNA, the CDR3 is TGTGCCAGCAGCTTAAGACAGGGGGAGGAAAAACTGTTTTTT.

This clone was seen more than once but under ten times. This chain connects TRBV7-3 to TRBJ1-1, with D uncertain. Germline assignment: CDR1 SGHTA and CDR2 FQGTGA. The CDR3 contains 16 residues. This CDR3 reads CSSSPIPADLGTEAFF. The CDR3 nucleotides read TGTTCTAGCAGCCCCATCCCCGCGGATCTCGGAACTGAAGCTTTCTTT.

This clone was counted once. The sample contains more than one DNA sequence encoding this CDR3. V and J are TRBV5-1 and TRBJ2-7; no reliable D call. Per the germline V gene, CDR1 is SGHRS and CDR2 is YFSETQ. The V gene lost 0 bases and the J gene lost 3 bases, with 13 bases spanning the gap. This CDR3 is built from 15 residues. CDR3 in DNA: TGCGCCAGCAGCTTGGGCGACCGGGTTATCTACGAGCAGTACTTC. Its protein is CASSLGDRVIYEQYF.

This clone was picked up many times. This chain links TRBV6-5 with TRBJ1-6; TRBD1 matches at 8 bases. The junction had 7 bases not matched to a gene; V was cut back by 6 bases and J by 9 bases. The CDR3 is 14 residues long. CDR1 is MNHEY, CDR2 SVGAGI, per germline. CDR3: CASSTTGVGSPLHF. The CDR3 DNA reads TGTGCCAGCAGCACGACAGGGGTGGGTTCACCCCTCCACTTT.

The V gene is TRBV10-3, the J gene TRBJ2-5, with a tentative D call TRBD1 (6 bases). The CDR3 is made up of 13 amino acids. Trimming shortened V by 0 bases and J by 4 bases, and 6 bases separated the two germline ends. Germline-derived CDR1 and CDR2 are ENHRY and SYGVKD. CDR3 in DNA: TGTGCCATCAGTGAGTCACAGGGAGAGACCCAGTACTTC. Translation gives CAISESQGETQYF.